This T cell receptor beta chain is drawn from a study of T cell responses to AZD1222 COVID-19 vaccine. Study results and limitations: Baseline serology detected seropositivity in only six AZD1222 recipients. A rise in Spike-specific TCR breadth and depth followed two AZD1222 doses.

Between the trimmed V and J ends, which lost 6 bases and 2 bases, there was a span of 8 bases. CDR3 length equals 13 residues. Germline CDR1 is LNHDA and CDR2 is SQIVND (reference sequence). This clone occurred a few times. Antigen unknown. Some clones are missing from TCRdb's copy, which holds only in-frame ones; the method was immunoSEQ multiplex PCR. In the table there are about 150,000 clones, more than 85% of which are singletons. The clonotype was recovered from an adult who received the AZD1222 COVID-19 vaccine. The chain has TRBV19 and TRBJ1-5; the D is unclear. This specimen was peripheral blood, taken 28 days after the second AZD1222 dose. The DNA of the CDR3 is TGTGCCAGTAGCAATGCGGGCAATCAGCCCCAGCATTTT. Translation gives CASSNAGNQPQHF. Variable domain in full (rest from reference TRBV19 and TRBJ1-5): DGGITQSPKYLFRKEGQNVTLSCEQNLNHDAMYWYRQDPGQGLRLIYYSQIVNDFQKGDIAEGYSVSREKKESFPLTVTSAQKNPTAFYLCASSNAGNQPQHFGDGTRLSIL.